This TCR beta chain is drawn from a study of cytomegalovirus exposure and HLA in healthy donors. A multiplex PCR was run with 60 Vbeta primers and 13 Jbeta primers. The data were produced by immunoSEQ multiplex PCR, yet TCRdb's version contains in-frame clones alone and is incomplete. The data show around 160,000 clones, with roughly 71% seen just once and less than 9% held by the top ten. There are 15 residues in the CDR3. V shed 1 base, J shed 7 bases, and the junction held 4 bases outside the gene matches. From germline, CDR1 is LGHNT and CDR2 FRNRAP. Sample: PBMCs. The sequence derives from a male donor in good health and CMV-seropositive. The V gene is TRBV12-5, the J gene TRBJ1-6; TRBD1 agrees at 7 bases. The CDR3 reads CASGLEGGRNSPLHF. DNA of the CDR3: TGTGCTAGTGGTTTGGAAGGGGGCAGAAATTCACCCCTCCACTTT.